These 21 T cell receptor beta chains came from one sample sequenced in a study of T-cell memory formation after mild COVID-19. TCRdb analysed the 5' RACE reads with MiXCR anew, one entry per CDR3 protein. The profile shows fewer than 350,000 distinct CDR3 sequences, more than 15% of them singletons. Sequencing was done on a sample of PBMCs or a T cell subset sorted from them (not recorded which). The receptor source for this set is a man between 18 and 29 years old who had mild COVID-19 (a few samples of this study predate the infection). Cell type and time point are not known.

This chain links TRBV7-6 with TRBJ2-7, with 7 bases aligning to TRBD2. This CDR3 is built from 13 residues. The germline V gene has CDR1 SGHVS and CDR2 FNYEAQ. V lost 5 bases and J lost 5; bases outside the gene matches: 6. CDR3 region: CASSLRLAHEQYF. In nucleotides, the CDR3 is TGTGCCAGCAGCCTACGACTAGCCCACGAGCAGTACTTC. Complete variable domain (other parts from reference TRBV7-6 and TRBJ2-7): GAGVSQSPRYKVTKRGQDVALRCDPISGHVSLYWYRQALGQGPEFLTYFNYEAQQDKSGLPNDRFSAERPEGSISTLTIQRTEQRDSAMYRCASSLRLAHEQYFGPGTRLTVT.

The chain carries TRBV4-1 and TRBJ2-7; tentative D call: TRBD1 (5 bases). Trimming cost V 4 bases and J 2 bases, with 21 bases left between them. Germline CDR1 reads MGHRA; CDR2 reads YSYEKL. The CDR3 extends over 17 amino acids. Here the CDR3 reads CASSPTPSPAGTYEQYV. CDR3 sequence (DNA): TGCGCCAGCAGCCCGACACCCAGCCCCGCAGGGACCTACGAGCAGTACGTC.

This clonotype was detected only a few times. V and J are TRBV7-3 and TRBJ1-1; D remains unclear. V lost 2 bases to trimming and J lost 0 bases, with 4 bases between them. The V gene's germline CDR1 is SGHTA and CDR2 FQGTGA. This CDR3 spans 13 amino acids. CDR3: CASSLFVNTEAFF. In DNA form, the CDR3 reads TGTGCCAGCAGCTTATTTGTGAACACTGAAGCTTTCTTT.

The V call is TRBV7-2, the J call TRBJ2-5, with D possibly matching TRBD2 (6 bases). The CDR3 is 16 residues long. V lost 5 bases and J lost 2, with 18 bases in between. CDR1 and CDR2 (germline): SGHTA, FQGNSA. CDR3 coding DNA: TGTGCCAGCAGCCCCCGTCCCCTTGCGGGGCAAGAGACCCAGTACTTC. Translating it yields CASSPRPLAGQETQYF.

V is TRBV7-2 and J is TRBJ2-3; D might be TRBD1 or TRBD2, each matching 5 bases. Germline CDR1 SGHTA, CDR2 FQGNSA. CDR3 size: 16 residues. The ends were cut back, 5 bases at V and 4 bases at J, with 19 bases in the middle. This CDR3 is CASSLTRDLGADTQYF. In DNA form, the CDR3 reads TGTGCCAGCAGCCTCACCCGGGACCTGGGCGCAGATACGCAGTATTTT.

This clonotype was counted many times. This rearrangement joins TRBV7-2 to TRBJ2-1, with no clear D. The CDR3 loop spans 13 amino acids. The germline V gene encodes CDR1 SGHTA and CDR2 FQGNSA. V lost 3 bases and J 8 bases, leaving 11 bases between the germline ends. In DNA, the CDR3 is TGTGCCAGCAGCTTGGTGGGCCAAGATGAGCAGTTCTTC. Its translation: CASSLVGQDEQFF.

This clonotype appeared a few times. V is TRBV7-2 and J is TRBJ2-1, with TRBD2 matching 10 bases. V was clipped by 1 base and J by 9 bases; unmatched bases: 9. The CDR3 runs 16 residues. Germline values: CDR1 SGHTA, CDR2 FQGNSA. CDR3 protein: CASSLGGGLASGEQFF. CDR3 nucleotides: TGTGCCAGCAGCTTAGGAGGGGGACTAGCGAGCGGTGAGCAGTTCTTC.

This chain connects TRBV5-5 to TRBJ2-1; D gene unclear. Germline lookup yields CDR1 SGHKS and CDR2 YYEKEE (reference sequence). This CDR3 spans 15 amino acids. The V end lost 0 bases, the J end lost 7 bases, and 14 bases lay between the germline ends. The DNA of the CDR3 is TGTGCCAGCAGCTTGGAGTTAGGACGACGGAATGAGCAGTTCTTC. Amino acids: CASSLELGRRNEQFF.

In this sample, this clonotype turned up a few times. V usage is TRBV30 and J usage is TRBJ1-1, with D uncertain. The germline V gene has CDR1 GTSNPN and CDR2 SVGIG (reference sequence). The length of the CDR3 is 15 residues. V lost 3 bases and J 0 bases, leaving 14 bases between the germline ends. In DNA form, the CDR3 reads TGTGCCTGGAGCCTAGGGTACCTACTGAACACTGAAGCTTTCTTT. This translates into CAWSLGYLLNTEAFF.

J is TRBJ2-7 and V is TRBV4-1; TRBD2 matches at 9 bases. Germline V gene sequence: CDR1 MGHRA, CDR2 YSYEKL. The CDR3 is 16 amino acids. Trimming at V came to 0 bases and at J to 5 bases, leaving 8 bases not matched to a gene. CDR3: CASSQDSSGGRHEQYF. The CDR3 region has the DNA TGCGCCAGCAGCCAAGATAGTAGCGGGGGTCGTCACGAGCAGTACTTC.

This clonotype was found many times. This chain links TRBV18 with TRBJ2-3, with 11 bases lining up with TRBD2. V lost 3 bases, J lost 0 bases, and 8 bases stayed unmatched. The CDR3 has 18 residues. The germline CDR1 and CDR2 sequences are KGHSH and LQKENI. In DNA form, the CDR3 reads TGTGCCAGCTCACCTACTAGCGGGGGATATGTTAGCACAGATACGCAGTATTTT. As protein: CASSPTSGGYVSTDTQYF.

The chain carries TRBV10-3 and TRBJ2-1; tentatively, D is TRBD2 (5 bases). This CDR3 contains 14 residues. V was cut by 0 bases and J by 12 bases, with 15 bases left in between. Per germline, CDR1 ENHRY and CDR2 SYGVKD. CDR3 coding DNA: TGTGCCATCAGTGAGTCAGGGAGTGTCGTTGGGCAGTTCTTC. Amino acid sequence: CAISESGSVVGQFF.

The V gene is TRBV27, the J gene TRBJ1-5; D is ambiguous. V lost 4 bases, J lost 1 base, and 17 bases lay in between. The CDR3 loop spans 17 amino acids. Germline V gives CDR1 MNHEY, CDR2 SMNVEV (reference sequence). This CDR3 is CASSSRRASVSNQPQHF. The CDR3 DNA reads as TGTGCCAGCAGTTCCCGCCGGGCCTCGGTCAGCAATCAGCCCCAGCATTTT.

The chain couples TRBV5-1 to TRBJ1-1; D gene uncertain. Deletions cut 4 bases from V and 2 bases from J, with 9 bases between. CDR3 size: 13 residues. In germline, CDR1 is SGHRS, CDR2 YFSETQ. CDR3 region: CASSPQPNTEAFF. CDR3 nucleotides: TGCGCCAGCAGCCCCCAGCCAAACACTGAAGCTTTCTTT. Full variable domain (missing parts from reference TRBV5-1 and TRBJ1-1): KAGVTQTPRYLIKTRGQQVTLSCSPISGHRSVSWYQQTPGQGLQFLFEYFSETQRNKGNFPGRFSGRQFSNSRSEMNVSTLELGDSALYLCASSPQPNTEAFFGQGTRLTVV.

V is TRBV6-4 and J is TRBJ2-7; 7 positions agree with TRBD1. Germline loops: CDR1 MRHNA, CDR2 SNTAGT. This CDR3 spans 12 amino acids. J was trimmed by 5 bases and V by 4 bases; bases with no gene match: 2. The CDR3 loop is CASSVRGNEQYV. The DNA of the CDR3 is TGTGCCAGCAGTGTCAGGGGGAACGAGCAGTACGTC.

A few counts support this clonotype. This chain joins TRBV4-1 and TRBJ2-3; the D gene could be TRBD1 or TRBD2 (5 bases each). The ends were cut back, 0 bases at V and 12 bases at J, with 13 bases in the middle. Germline V CDR1 and CDR2: MGHRA, YSYEKL. CDR3 size: 13 residues. The CDR3 is CASSQDRQGVQYF. Here the CDR3 DNA reads TGCGCCAGCAGCCAAGATCGTCAGGGAGTTCAGTATTTT.

This clonotype was seen only a few times. For the CDR3, the DNA is TGTGCCAGCAGCTTTTACATCCCTGAAGCTTTCTTT. Protein sequence: CASSFYIPEAFF. The gene calls are TRBV7-9 and TRBJ1-1; D gene uncertain. The CDR3 consists of 12 residues. In germline, CDR1 is SEHNR, CDR2 FQNEAQ (reference sequence). The ends were cut back, 3 bases at V and 6 bases at J, with 8 bases in the middle.

This clonotype showed up just a few times. V gene TRBV28 combines with J gene TRBJ2-5; no clear D gene. CDR3 length: 12 amino acids. The V end was cut by 5 bases, the J end by 3 bases, with 7 bases between. Per germline, CDR1 MDHEN and CDR2 SYDVKM. CDR3 sequence reads: CASSPEEETQYF. In DNA form, the CDR3 reads TGTGCCAGCAGTCCCGAGGAAGAGACCCAGTACTTC.

This clonotype has more than one count but fewer than ten. The chain joins TRBV5-5 to TRBJ1-2, with 7 bases matching TRBD1. This CDR3 has 14 residues. Germline V CDR1 and CDR2: SGHKS, YYEKEE (reference sequence). Trimming removed 4 bases from V and 7 bases from J; junction bases left unmatched: 10. The CDR3 loop reads CASSPRQGSPGYTF. CDR3 sequence (DNA): TGTGCCAGCAGCCCCAGACAGGGTTCGCCTGGCTACACCTTC. The whole variable domain, filled in from reference TRBV5-5 and TRBJ1-2, reads DAGVTQSPTHLIKTRGQQVTLRCSPISGHKSVSWYQQVLGQGPQFIFQYYEKEERGRGNFPDRFSARQFPNYSSELNVNALLLGDSALYLCASSPRQGSPGYTFGSGTRLTVV.

This clonotype was picked up a small number of times. The gene calls are TRBV4-1 and TRBJ1-6, with D unclear. This CDR3 has 15 residues. Germline CDR1 and CDR2: MGHRA and YSYEKL. V was shortened by 1 base and J by 2 bases, with 6 bases between the two germline ends. The CDR3 protein is CASSQGTAYNSPLHF. The CDR3, as DNA: TGCGCCAGCAGCCAAGGGACCGCCTATAATTCACCCCTCCACTTT.

The chain joins TRBV7-2 to TRBJ1-4, with D perhaps matching TRBD1 (5 bases). This CDR3 has 15 amino acids. In germline, CDR1 is SGHTA, CDR2 FQGNSA. Between the trimmed V and J ends, which lost 3 bases and 0 bases, there was a span of 8 bases. The CDR3, as DNA: TGTGCCAGCAGCTTGGACATAGCAACTAATGAAAAACTGTTTTTT. This gives the protein CASSLDIATNEKLFF.